The next 15 T cell receptor beta chains were all read from a single sample in a study of radiation and T cells in renal cell carcinoma. The assay was immunoSEQ multiplex PCR, and TCRdb's table has in-frame clones only and misses some. Of more than 15,000 clones listed, about 50% are singletons. Specified treatment: 15 Gy SBRT to primary tumor, nephrectomy 4 weeks later. The sequenced sample was tumor tissue, obtained from a patient whose treatment included radiotherapy and nephrectomy. The receptors derive from a woman aged 60 to 75 with renal cell carcinoma.

V usage is TRBV6-5 and J usage is TRBJ2-7; D is unclear. V was clipped by 2 bases and J by 1 base, with 6 bases between them. Germline CDR1 is MNHEY and CDR2 is SVGAGI. CDR3 length equals 13 residues. The chain's CDR3 is CASSYGPSYEQYF. Here the CDR3 DNA reads TGTGCCAGCAGTTACGGGCCGTCCTACGAGCAGTACTTC.

This sequence joins TRBV28 and TRBJ1-3; possibly TRBD1 for D (5 bases). There are 18 residues in the CDR3. CDR1 is MDHEN, CDR2 SYDVKM, per germline. V dropped 6 bases and J dropped 0 bases, with 21 bases sitting between them. Written as DNA, the CDR3 is TGTGCCAGCAGCTCATCACCCGGGACGGAGGACTCTGGAAACACCATATATTTT. Translated, it gives CASSSSPGTEDSGNTIYF.

The chain is built from TRBV19 and TRBJ2-5; D unclear. The CDR3 totals 15 residues. In germline, CDR1 is LNHDA, CDR2 SQIVND (reference sequence). V gave up 6 bases and J gave up 5 bases, with 19 bases separating them. The CDR3 protein is CASSTLGSVRETQYF. DNA of the CDR3: TGTGCCAGTAGCACCCTGGGAAGCGTGAGGGAGACCCAGTACTTC.

This clone was seen only once. The V gene is TRBV19, the J gene TRBJ1-2, with a weak D call TRBD1 (5 bases). Trimming cost V 8 bases and J 4 bases, with 14 bases left between them. The CDR3 covers 13 residues. Germline V gene sequence: CDR1 LNHDA, CDR2 SQIVND (reference sequence). The CDR3 DNA follows: TGTGCCAGTTCGGCCGCCGACAGCTATGGCTACACCTTC. Its translation is CASSAADSYGYTF.

This sequence joins TRBV5-4 and TRBJ1-6, with D hard to call. CDR1 is SGHNT and CDR2 is YYREEE in the germline V gene (reference sequence). V shed 4 bases and J shed 5 bases, with 10 bases lying between them. This CDR3 is 14 amino acids long. The CDR3 loop reads CASSVDGDNSPLHF. In DNA, the CDR3 is TGTGCCAGCAGCGTGGACGGTGATAATTCACCCCTCCACTTT.

The chain employs TRBV6-4 and TRBJ2-7; TRBD2 aligns across 10 bases. This CDR3 is 17 amino acids long. V was clipped by 8 bases and J by 2 bases; unmatched bases: 15. Germline loops: CDR1 MRHNA, CDR2 SNTAGT. This CDR3 reads CASRRPSGGEGPYEQYF. In DNA, the CDR3 is TGTGCCAGCCGGCGGCCTAGCGGGGGCGAGGGCCCCTACGAGCAGTACTTC.

This clone is labeled as medium-sized (0.01 to 0.1%). The CDR3 nucleotides are TGTGCCAGCAGCTTGGGACTGACAGGGAGAAGGGACTACACCTTC. It translates to CASSLGLTGRRDYTF. The rearrangement links TRBV5-4 to TRBJ1-2; the match to TRBD1 covers 7 bases. The CDR3 is 15 amino acids. Germline lookup yields CDR1 SGHNT and CDR2 YYREEE (reference sequence). The V segment lost 0 bases and the J segment 10 bases; nucleotides outside the gene matches: 12.

The chain employs TRBV7-9 and TRBJ1-5; D possibly corresponds to TRBD1 (6 bases). Trimming cost V 4 bases and J 4 bases, with 11 bases left between them. Germline CDR1 is SEHNR and CDR2 is FQNEAQ (reference sequence). The CDR3 is made up of 14 amino acids. This CDR3 reads CASSSTGQNQPQHF. The CDR3 DNA sequence: TGTGCCAGCAGCTCCACAGGGCAAAATCAGCCCCAGCATTTT.

This clone was seen a single time. This sequence joins TRBV19 and TRBJ1-1; D is unclear. Between the trimmed V and J ends, which lost 10 bases and 6 bases, there was a span of 18 bases. Germline CDR1 reads LNHDA; CDR2 reads SQIVND (reference sequence). The CDR3 has 13 residues. The CDR3 nucleotides are TGTGCCACCGCCCTCAGAGTCTTGGCTGAAGCTTTCTTT. This codes for CATALRVLAEAFF.

J is TRBJ2-2 and V is TRBV5-4; D possibly corresponds to TRBD1 (5 bases). The CDR3 consists of 16 residues. The V gene's germline CDR1 is SGHNT and CDR2 YYREEE (reference sequence). The germline V and J ends were trimmed by 0 bases and 5 bases, with 14 bases remaining between them. The CDR3 is CASSLVAGSWTGELFF. Here the CDR3 DNA reads TGTGCCAGCAGCTTGGTGGCAGGGTCTTGGACCGGGGAGCTGTTTTTT.

There are a few counts of this clone. This sequence joins TRBV7-9 and TRBJ1-5; D unclear. Deletions cut 1 base from V and 5 bases from J, with 3 bases between. CDR3 size: 12 residues. Germline V gene data show CDR1 as SEHNR and CDR2 as FQNEAQ (reference sequence). The CDR3 DNA sequence: TGTGCCAGCAGCTTAGGGGATCAGCCCCAGCATTTT. As protein: CASSLGDQPQHF.

The gene calls are TRBV9 and TRBJ1-1; 8 positions match TRBD1. Germline CDR1 is SGDLS and CDR2 is YYNGEE. CDR3 size: 13 residues. V lost 0 bases to trimming and J lost 5 bases; unmatched junction nucleotides: 0. The CDR3 reads CASSVGTGTEAFF. CDR3 nucleotide sequence: TGTGCCAGCAGCGTAGGGACAGGGACTGAAGCTTTCTTT.

This clone was detected many times. The chain couples TRBV2 to TRBJ2-7; 7 positions match TRBD1. The CDR3 runs 15 residues. V shed 2 bases and J 5 bases; nucleotides not matched to a gene: 9. Germline loops: CDR1 SNHLY, CDR2 FYNNEI. The DNA of the CDR3 is TGTGCCAGCAGTGAAATCTTGGGACAGTCCCACGAGCAGTACTTC. Its protein is CASSEILGQSHEQYF.

The chain joins TRBV14 to TRBJ2-3; weak D call: TRBD1 (5 bases). V dropped 5 bases and J dropped 8 bases, with 14 bases sitting between them. There are 13 residues in the CDR3. CDR1 is SGHDN and CDR2 is FVKESK in the germline V gene. This CDR3 reads CASSSTFGATQYF. In DNA form, the CDR3 reads TGTGCCAGCAGCAGCACCTTTGGGGCTACGCAGTATTTT.

The chain combines TRBV27 with TRBJ1-1; D remains unclear. Trimming took 2 bases from V and 0 from J, leaving 4 bases between them. CDR1 is MNHEY, CDR2 SMNVEV, per germline (reference sequence). This CDR3 is built from 13 residues. CDR3 bases: TGTGCCAGCAGTTTACAGGTGAACACTGAAGCTTTCTTT. The encoded protein is CASSLQVNTEAFF.